This TCR beta chain is from a study of blood T cell repertoires in COVID-19. Study context: Some COVID-19 samples were acute and others convalescent; all came from the United States, Italy and Spain. The analysed material was cDNA or gDNA that came from T cells, B-cell-depleted T cells, or PBMCs.

In the original workflow: It was from reference gene primer amplification that nucleated cell counts were estimated. Clones were sequenced by immunoSEQ multiplex PCR, and TCRdb holds only the in-frame ones, with some missing. The DNA was the basis for D and trimming; V, J and clone size are from that table. Of about 280,000 clones listed, over 75% are singletons. Trimming removed 3 bases at V and 8 bases at J, with 8 bases between. The CDR3 consists of 13 residues. The germline V gene has CDR1 MDHEN and CDR2 SYDVKM. The rearrangement links TRBV28 to TRBJ1-6; D is unclear. This sequence was found in a man aged 50-59 years with active or convalescent COVID-19. The sample was peripheral blood. Here the CDR3 DNA reads TGTGCCAGCAGTTTTTTTGTAGATTCACCCCTCCACTTT. This codes for CASSFFVDSPLHF. Together with reference TRBV28 and TRBJ1-6, the CDR3 gives the full variable domain: DVKVTQSSRYLVKRTGEKVFLECVQDMDHENMFWYRQDPGLGLRLIYFSYDVKMKEKGDIPEGYSVSREKKERFSLILESASTNQTSMYLCASSFFVDSPLHFGNGTRLTVT.